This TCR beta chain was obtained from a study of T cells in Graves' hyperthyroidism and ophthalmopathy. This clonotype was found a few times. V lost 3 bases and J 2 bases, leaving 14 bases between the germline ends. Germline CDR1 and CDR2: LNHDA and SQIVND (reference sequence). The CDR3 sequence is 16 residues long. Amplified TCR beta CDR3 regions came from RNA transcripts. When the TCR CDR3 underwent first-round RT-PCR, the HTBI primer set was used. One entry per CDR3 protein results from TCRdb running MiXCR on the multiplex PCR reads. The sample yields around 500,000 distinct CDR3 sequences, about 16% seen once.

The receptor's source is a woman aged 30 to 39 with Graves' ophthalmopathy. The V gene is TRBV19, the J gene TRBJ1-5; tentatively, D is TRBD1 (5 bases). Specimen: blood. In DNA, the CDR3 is TGTGCCAGTAGTATTAGGGGTTCGAATGGCAATCAGCCCCAGCATTTT. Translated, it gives CASSIRGSNGNQPQHF.